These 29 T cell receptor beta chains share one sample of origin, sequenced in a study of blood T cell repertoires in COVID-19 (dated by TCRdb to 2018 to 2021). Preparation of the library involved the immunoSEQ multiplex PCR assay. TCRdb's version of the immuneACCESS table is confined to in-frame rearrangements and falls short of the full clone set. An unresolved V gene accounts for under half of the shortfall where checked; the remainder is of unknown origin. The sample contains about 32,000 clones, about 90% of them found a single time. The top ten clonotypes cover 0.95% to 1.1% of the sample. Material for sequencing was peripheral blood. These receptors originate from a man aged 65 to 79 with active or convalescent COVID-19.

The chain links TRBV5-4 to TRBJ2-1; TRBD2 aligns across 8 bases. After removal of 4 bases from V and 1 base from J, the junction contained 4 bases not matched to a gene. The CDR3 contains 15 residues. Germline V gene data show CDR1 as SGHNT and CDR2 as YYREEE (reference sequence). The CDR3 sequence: CASSPTSGSYNEQFF. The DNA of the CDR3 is TGTGCCAGCAGCCCAACTAGCGGTTCCTACAATGAGCAGTTCTTC.

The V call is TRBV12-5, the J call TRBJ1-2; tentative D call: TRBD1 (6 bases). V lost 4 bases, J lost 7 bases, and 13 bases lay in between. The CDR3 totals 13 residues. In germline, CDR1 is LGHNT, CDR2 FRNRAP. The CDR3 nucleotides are TGTGCTAGTGGTTCCTCAGGGGAGAGTGGCTACACCTTC. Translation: CASGSSGESGYTF.

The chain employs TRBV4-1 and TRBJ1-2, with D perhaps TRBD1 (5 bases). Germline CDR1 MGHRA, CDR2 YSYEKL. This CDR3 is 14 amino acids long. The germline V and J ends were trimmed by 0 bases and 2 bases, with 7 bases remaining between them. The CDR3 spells CASSQEKGNYGYTF. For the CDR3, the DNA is TGCGCCAGCAGCCAAGAGAAGGGGAACTATGGCTACACCTTC.

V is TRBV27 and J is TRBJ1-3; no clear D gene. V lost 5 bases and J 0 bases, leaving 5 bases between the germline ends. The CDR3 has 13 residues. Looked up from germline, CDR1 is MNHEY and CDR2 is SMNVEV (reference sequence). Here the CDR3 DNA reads TGTGCCAGCAGTGCCAGCTCTGGAAACACCATATATTTT. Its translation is CASSASSGNTIYF.

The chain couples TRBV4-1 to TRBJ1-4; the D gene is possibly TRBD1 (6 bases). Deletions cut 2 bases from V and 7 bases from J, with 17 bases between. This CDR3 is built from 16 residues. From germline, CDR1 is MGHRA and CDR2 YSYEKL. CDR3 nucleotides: TGCGCCAGCAGCCAACCCCGGAGGGGGGGACGTGAAAAACTGTTTTTT. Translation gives CASSQPRRGGREKLFF.

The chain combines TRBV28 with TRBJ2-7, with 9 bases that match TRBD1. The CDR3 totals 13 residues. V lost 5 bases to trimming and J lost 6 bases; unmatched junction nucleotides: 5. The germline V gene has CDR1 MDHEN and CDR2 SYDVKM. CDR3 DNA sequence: TGTGCCAGCAGTCGGACAGGGGTCGGCGAGCAGTACTTC. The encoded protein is CASSRTGVGEQYF.

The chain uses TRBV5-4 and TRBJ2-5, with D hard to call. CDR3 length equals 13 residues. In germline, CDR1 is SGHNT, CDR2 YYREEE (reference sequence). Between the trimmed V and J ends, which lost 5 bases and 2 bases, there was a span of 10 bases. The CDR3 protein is CASSSRLQETQYF. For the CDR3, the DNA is TGTGCCAGCAGTTCGAGGCTACAAGAGACCCAGTACTTC.

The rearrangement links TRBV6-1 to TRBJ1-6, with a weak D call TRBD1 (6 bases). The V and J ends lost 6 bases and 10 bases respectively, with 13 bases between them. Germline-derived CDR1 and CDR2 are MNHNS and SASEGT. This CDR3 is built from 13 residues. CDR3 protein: CASRPQGGSPLHF. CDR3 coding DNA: TGTGCCAGCAGGCCACAGGGAGGGTCACCCCTCCACTTT.

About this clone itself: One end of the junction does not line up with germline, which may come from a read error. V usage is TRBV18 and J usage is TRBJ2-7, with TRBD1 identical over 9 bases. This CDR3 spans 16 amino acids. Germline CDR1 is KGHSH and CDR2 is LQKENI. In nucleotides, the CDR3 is TGTGCCAGCTCACCTCCCACAGGGGGCGTTTCTGACGAGCAGTGCTTC. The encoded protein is CASSPPTGGVSDEQCF. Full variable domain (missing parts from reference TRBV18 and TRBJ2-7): NAGVMQNPRHLVRRRGQEARLRCSPMKGHSHVYWYRQLPEEGLKFMVYLQKENIIDESGMPKERFSAEFPKEGPSILRIQQVVRGDSAAYFCASSPPTGGVSDEQCFGPGTRLTVT.

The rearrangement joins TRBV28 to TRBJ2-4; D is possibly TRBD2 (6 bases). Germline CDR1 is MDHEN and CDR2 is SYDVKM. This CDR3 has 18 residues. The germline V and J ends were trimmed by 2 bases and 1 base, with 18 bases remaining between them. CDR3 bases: TGTGCCAGCAGTTTAGGGACTTCTAGTGGGGGGGCCAAAAACATTCAGTACTTC. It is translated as CASSLGTSSGGAKNIQYF. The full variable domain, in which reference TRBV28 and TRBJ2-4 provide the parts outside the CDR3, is DVKVTQSSRYLVKRTGEKVFLECVQDMDHENMFWYRQDPGLGLRLIYFSYDVKMKEKGDIPEGYSVSREKKERFSLILESASTNQTSMYLCASSLGTSSGGAKNIQYFGAGTRLSVL.

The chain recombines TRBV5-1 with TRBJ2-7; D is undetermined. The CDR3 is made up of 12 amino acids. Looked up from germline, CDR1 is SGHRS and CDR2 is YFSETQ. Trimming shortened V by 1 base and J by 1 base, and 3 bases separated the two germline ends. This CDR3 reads CASSLQSYEQYF. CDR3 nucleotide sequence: TGCGCCAGCAGCTTGCAATCCTACGAGCAGTACTTC.

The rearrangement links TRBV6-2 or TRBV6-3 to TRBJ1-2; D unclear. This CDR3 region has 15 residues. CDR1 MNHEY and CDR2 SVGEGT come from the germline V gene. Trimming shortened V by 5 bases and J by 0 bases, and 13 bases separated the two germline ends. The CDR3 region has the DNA TGTGCCAGCAGTACTCTGAGGGCAGCTAACTATGGCTACACCTTC. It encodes CASSTLRAANYGYTF.

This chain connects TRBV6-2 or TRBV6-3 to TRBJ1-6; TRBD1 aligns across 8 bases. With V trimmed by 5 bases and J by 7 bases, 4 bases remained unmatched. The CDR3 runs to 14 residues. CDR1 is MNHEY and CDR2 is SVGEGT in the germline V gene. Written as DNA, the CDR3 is TGTGCCAGCAGTCCCACAGGGGGGAATTCACCCCTCCACTTT. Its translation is CASSPTGGNSPLHF.

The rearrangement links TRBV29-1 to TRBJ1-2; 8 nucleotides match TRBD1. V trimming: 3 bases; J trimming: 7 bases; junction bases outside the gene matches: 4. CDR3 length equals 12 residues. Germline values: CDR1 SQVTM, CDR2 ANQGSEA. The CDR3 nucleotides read TGCAGCGTTGACCGGACAGGGTTTGGCTACACCTTC. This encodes CSVDRTGFGYTF. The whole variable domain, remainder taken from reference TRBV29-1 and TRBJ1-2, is SAVISQKPSRDICQRGTSLTIQCQVDSQVTMMFWYRQQPGQSLTLIATANQGSEATYESGFVIDKFPISRPNLTFSTLTVSNMSPEDSSIYLCSVDRTGFGYTFGSGTRLTVV.

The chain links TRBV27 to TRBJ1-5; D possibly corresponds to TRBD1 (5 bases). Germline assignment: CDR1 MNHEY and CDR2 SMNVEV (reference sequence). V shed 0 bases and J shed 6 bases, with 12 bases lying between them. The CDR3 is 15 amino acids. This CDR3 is CASSLSPGFGQPQHF. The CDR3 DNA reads TGTGCCAGCAGTTTATCACCAGGGTTCGGTCAGCCCCAGCATTTT.

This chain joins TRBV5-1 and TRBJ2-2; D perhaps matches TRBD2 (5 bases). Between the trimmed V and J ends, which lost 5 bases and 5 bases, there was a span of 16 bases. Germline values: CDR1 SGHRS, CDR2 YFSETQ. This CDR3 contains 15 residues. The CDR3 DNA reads TGCGCCAGCAGTCTCATGGGAGTATTTACCGGGGAGCTGTTTTTT. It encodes CASSLMGVFTGELFF.

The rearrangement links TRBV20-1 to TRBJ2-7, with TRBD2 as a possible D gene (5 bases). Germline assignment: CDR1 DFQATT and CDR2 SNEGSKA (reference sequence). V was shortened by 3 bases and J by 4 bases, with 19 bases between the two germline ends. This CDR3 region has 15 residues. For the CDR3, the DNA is TGCAGTGCTAGTTTACTAGTGATAAGTATGTACGAGCAGTACTTC. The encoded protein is CSASLLVISMYEQYF.

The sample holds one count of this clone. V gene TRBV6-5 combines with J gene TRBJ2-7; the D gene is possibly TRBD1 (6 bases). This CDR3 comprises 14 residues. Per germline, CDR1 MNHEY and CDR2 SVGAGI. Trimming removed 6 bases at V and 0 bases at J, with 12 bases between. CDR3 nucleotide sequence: TGTGCCAGCAGGCAAACAGGGACCTCCTACGAGCAGTACTTC. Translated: CASRQTGTSYEQYF.

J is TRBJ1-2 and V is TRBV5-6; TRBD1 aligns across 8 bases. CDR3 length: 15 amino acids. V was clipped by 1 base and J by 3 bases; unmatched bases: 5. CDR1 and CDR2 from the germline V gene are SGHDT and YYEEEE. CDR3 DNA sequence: TGTGCCAGCAGCTTGTTAGACAGGGGACACTATGGCTACACCTTC. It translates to CASSLLDRGHYGYTF.

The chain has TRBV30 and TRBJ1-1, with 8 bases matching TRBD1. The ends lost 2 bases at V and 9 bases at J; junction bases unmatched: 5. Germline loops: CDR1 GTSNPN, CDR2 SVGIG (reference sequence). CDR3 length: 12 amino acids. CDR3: CAWSPGQVKAFF. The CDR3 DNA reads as TGTGCCTGGAGTCCGGGACAGGTGAAAGCTTTCTTT. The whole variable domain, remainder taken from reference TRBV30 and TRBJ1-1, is SQTIHQWPATLVQPVGSPLSLECTVEGTSNPNLYWYRQAAGRGLQLLFYSVGIGQISSEVPQNLSASRPQDRQFILSSKKLLLSDSGFYLCAWSPGQVKAFFGQGTRLTVV.

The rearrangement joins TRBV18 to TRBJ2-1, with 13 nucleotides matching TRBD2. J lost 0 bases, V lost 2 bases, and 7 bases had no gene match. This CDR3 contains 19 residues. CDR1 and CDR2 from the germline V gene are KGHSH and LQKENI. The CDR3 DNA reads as TGTGCCAGCTCACCAACGGGACTAGCGGGGTCGAGCTCCTACAATGAGCAGTTCTTC. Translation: CASSPTGLAGSSSYNEQFF.

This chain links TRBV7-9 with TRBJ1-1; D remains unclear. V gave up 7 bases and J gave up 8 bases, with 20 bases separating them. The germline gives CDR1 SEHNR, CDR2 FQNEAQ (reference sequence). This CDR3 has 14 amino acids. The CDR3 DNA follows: TGTGCCAGCAAGGGAGGTCTCGGCGCCGGGGAAGCTTTCTTT. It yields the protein CASKGGLGAGEAFF.

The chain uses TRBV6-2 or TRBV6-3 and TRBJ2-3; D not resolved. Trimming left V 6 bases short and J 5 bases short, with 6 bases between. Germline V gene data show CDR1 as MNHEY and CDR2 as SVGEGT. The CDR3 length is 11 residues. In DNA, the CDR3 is TGTGCCAGCAGCTATCTAGATACGCAGTATTTT. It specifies CASSYLDTQYF.

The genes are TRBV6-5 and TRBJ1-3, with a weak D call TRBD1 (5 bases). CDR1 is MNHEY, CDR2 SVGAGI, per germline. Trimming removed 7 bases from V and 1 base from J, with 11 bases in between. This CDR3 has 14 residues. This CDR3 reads CASTGGVSGNTIYF. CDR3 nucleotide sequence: TGTGCCAGCACCGGAGGGGTTTCTGGAAACACCATATATTTT.

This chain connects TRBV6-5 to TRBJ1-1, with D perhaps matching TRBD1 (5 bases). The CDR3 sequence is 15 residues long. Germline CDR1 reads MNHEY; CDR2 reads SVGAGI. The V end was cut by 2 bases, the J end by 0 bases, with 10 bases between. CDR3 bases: TGTGCCAGCAGTTACGGGGGGAGACTGAACACTGAAGCTTTCTTT. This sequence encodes CASSYGGRLNTEAFF.

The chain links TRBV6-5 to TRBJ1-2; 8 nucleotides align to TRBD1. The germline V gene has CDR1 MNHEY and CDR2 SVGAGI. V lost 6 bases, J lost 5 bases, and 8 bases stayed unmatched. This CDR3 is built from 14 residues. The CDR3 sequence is CASRVGQGWYGYTF. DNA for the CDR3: TGTGCCAGCAGAGTCGGACAGGGCTGGTATGGCTACACCTTC.

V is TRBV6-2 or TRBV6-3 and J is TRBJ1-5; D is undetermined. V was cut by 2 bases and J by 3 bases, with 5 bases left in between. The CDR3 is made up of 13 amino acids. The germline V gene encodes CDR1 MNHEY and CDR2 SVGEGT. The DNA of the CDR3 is TGTGCCAGCAGTTACCCTTACAATCAGCCCCAGCATTTT. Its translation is CASSYPYNQPQHF.

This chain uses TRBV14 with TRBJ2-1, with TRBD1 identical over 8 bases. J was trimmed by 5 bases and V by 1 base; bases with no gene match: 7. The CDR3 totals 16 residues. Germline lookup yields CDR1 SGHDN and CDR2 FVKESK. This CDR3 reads CASSQGTGWDHNEQFF. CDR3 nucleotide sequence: TGTGCCAGCAGCCAAGGGACAGGGTGGGACCACAATGAGCAGTTCTTC. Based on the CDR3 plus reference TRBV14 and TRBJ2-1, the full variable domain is EAGVTQFPSHSVIEKGQTVTLRCDPISGHDNLYWYRRVMGKEIKFLLHFVKESKQDESGMPNNRFLAERTGGTYSTLKVQPAELEDSGVYFCASSQGTGWDHNEQFFGPGTRLTVL.

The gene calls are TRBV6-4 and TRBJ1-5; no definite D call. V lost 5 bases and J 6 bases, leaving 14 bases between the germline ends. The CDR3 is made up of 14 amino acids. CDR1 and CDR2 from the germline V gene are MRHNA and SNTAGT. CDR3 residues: CASSPDGVGQPQHF. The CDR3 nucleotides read TGTGCCAGCAGTCCGGACGGGGTAGGTCAGCCCCAGCATTTT.